The T cell receptor beta chain described here comes from a study of regulatory T cells in long-lasting Graves disease. Documented time point: newly diagnosed GD, antithyroid drugs for less than 3 months. Construction of the TCR library relied on RNA isolated from PBMCs. Diagnosis followed American Thyroid Association guidelines for Graves' disease. The trim removed 6 bases at V and 4 bases at J, leaving 3 bases unmatched. The CDR3 is 12 residues long. CDR1 is DFQATT and CDR2 is SNEGSKA in the germline V gene (reference sequence). The authors built TCR beta libraries using iRepertoire HTBI primers and Arm-PCR of CDR3 regions. In TCRdb, the multiplex PCR reads were re-called with MiXCR into one record per CDR3 protein. The table lists about 430,000 distinct CDR3 sequences, approximately 15% of them singletons. Notes on the study in general: Favoring TRBV28, TRBJ1-2 and TRBJ2-5 was a feature seen in persistent disease. The researchers studied only peripheral blood, not thyroid tissue.

This clonotype was seen only a few times. Its antigen is undetermined. This sample also appeared in a second study, on T cells in Graves' hyperthyroidism and ophthalmopathy. That report adds: Clinical symptoms, serum thyroxine, TRAb, thyroid ultrasound and orbital computed tomography informed diagnoses.

The V and J genes are TRBV20-1 and TRBJ2-3, with TRBD2 identical over 8 bases. Sequenced material: peripheral blood mononuclear cells (PBMCs), taken at new diagnosis, from a patient treated with antithyroid drugs. The clonotype comes from a woman between 35 and 50 years old with Graves disease. The CDR3, as DNA: TGCAGTGCAATAGCGGGATCAGATACGCAGTATTTT. Its protein is CSAIAGSDTQYF.